The clone carrying this TCR beta chain was counted between two and nine times. These data belong to a study of molecular identifiers for immune sequencing clone quantification. TCRdb itself ran the PCR reads through MiXCR, one entry per CDR3 protein. The top ten clones hold just over 0.75% of a sample with approximately 550,000 distinct CDR3 sequences, roughly 26% of them seen once. V dropped 0 bases and J dropped 3 bases, with 18 bases sitting between them. Germline V CDR1 and CDR2: MNHEY, SVGEGT. The length of the CDR3 is 17 residues. The sample comprised naive CD8+ T cells from blood, with Jurkat cell RNA spiked in. Subset denoted: FACS-sorted CD8+CD4-CCR7+CD45RA+ naive T cells. This TCR derives from a human donor in good health. Some libraries in this study had Jurkat cell RNA spiked in. The rearrangement joins TRBV6-2 or TRBV6-3 to TRBJ2-7, with D perhaps TRBD2 (6 bases). The CDR3 is CASSYSPSGGVDYEQYF. CDR3 bases: TGTGCCAGCAGTTACTCTCCCTCCGGGGGAGTAGACTACGAGCAGTACTTC.